Shown below are 29 T cell receptor beta chains from a single sample sequenced in a study of human T cells and chemical hapten exposure. MiXCR was run by TCRdb on the RACE reads, yielding one entry per CDR3 protein. Of 300,000 to 350,000 distinct CDR3 sequences in the sample, around 7% were seen once. Time point reported: patch test 1, 2 weeks after DPC sensitization. The treatment denotes: therapeutic diphenylcyclopropenone sensitization with weekly scalp DPC. Sequences were derived from whole blood, sampled in connection with sensitization to the hapten diphenylcyclopropenone (DPC). The receptors shown here come from a woman between 18 and 29 years old with alopecia areata. Some clones in this sample may be carry-over from other donors' samples.

This clonotype occurred a few times. V and J are TRBV5-1 and TRBJ2-5, with no clear D. Germline V lookup: CDR1 SGHRS, CDR2 YFSETQ. The V end was cut by 3 bases, the J end by 2 bases, with 11 bases between. This CDR3 has 14 amino acids. The CDR3 nucleotides read TGCGCCAGCAGCTCTCTTACAAAGCAAGAGACCCAGTACTTC. Amino acids: CASSSLTKQETQYF.

This clonotype was seen repeatedly, ten times or more. The chain links TRBV20-1 to TRBJ2-5; 7 bases agree with TRBD1. The V gene end was trimmed by 3 bases and the J gene end by 3 bases; junction bases not matched to a gene: 7. Germline-derived CDR1 and CDR2 are DFQATT and SNEGSKA (reference sequence). The CDR3 runs to 14 residues. The CDR3 here is CSASSGTAEETQYF. The CDR3 DNA is TGCAGTGCTAGCTCCGGGACAGCTGAAGAGACCCAGTACTTC.

This clonotype has at least ten counts. The rearrangement uses TRBV4-1 and TRBJ1-4, with TRBD1 as a possible D gene (6 bases). This CDR3 is built from 15 residues. V shed 0 bases and J shed 4 bases, with 9 bases lying between them. Germline V gene lookup returns CDR1 MGHRA and CDR2 YSYEKL. The DNA for the CDR3 is TGCGCCAGCAGCCAAGACAGGGGAGGTAATGAAAAACTGTTTTTT. Its protein product is CASSQDRGGNEKLFF.

This chain connects TRBV2 to TRBJ1-5; tentatively, D is TRBD1 (6 bases). This CDR3 is 15 amino acids long. The germline V gene encodes CDR1 SNHLY and CDR2 FYNNEI. Trimming removed 8 bases from V and 2 bases from J, with 16 bases in between. The CDR3 DNA reads TGTGCCAGCGTGGGGGGCGGCAACCGCAATCAGCCCCAGCATTTT. Protein sequence: CASVGGGNRNQPQHF.

The chain uses TRBV10-3 and TRBJ1-5; possible D gene TRBD1, 5 bases. The CDR3 is 16 amino acids. Trimming took off 0 bases at V and 1 base at J, with 10 bases between the two ends. Germline V gives CDR1 ENHRY, CDR2 SYGVKD. CDR3 amino acids: CAISESSEGSNQPQHF. CDR3 DNA sequence: TGTGCCATCAGTGAGTCTTCTGAGGGGAGCAATCAGCCCCAGCATTTT.

The gene calls are TRBV15 and TRBJ2-2; D unclear. Germline V gives CDR1 LNHNV, CDR2 YYDKDF (reference sequence). Trimming took off 0 bases at V and 4 bases at J, with 6 bases between the two ends. The CDR3 contains 14 residues. CDR3 in amino acids: CATSRDWGTGELFF. CDR3 coding DNA: TGTGCCACCAGCAGAGACTGGGGCACCGGGGAGCTGTTTTTT.

This clonotype was observed a few times. The CDR3 DNA sequence: TGTGCCAGCAGCTTATCGGCTAGCGGGGGAGAGTACCAAGAGACCCAGTACTTC. Protein sequence: CASSLSASGGEYQETQYF. The rearrangement uses TRBV11-2 and TRBJ2-5, with 10 bases aligning to TRBD2. The CDR3 length is 18 residues. V lost 2 bases, J lost 0 bases, and 9 bases stayed unmatched. Germline loops: CDR1 SGHAT, CDR2 FQNNGV.

This clonotype showed up just a few times. The rearrangement joins TRBV20-1 to TRBJ1-1; tentative D call: TRBD1 (5 bases). Germline CDR1 and CDR2: DFQATT and SNEGSKA (reference sequence). V lost 5 bases to trimming and J lost 1 base, with 23 bases between them. The CDR3 runs 17 residues. The CDR3 reads CSAAPTAGPHGNTEAFF. The CDR3 nucleotides are TGCAGTGCTGCACCGACGGCAGGGCCTCACGGGAACACTGAAGCTTTCTTT.

V and J are TRBV3-1 and TRBJ2-5, with 7 positions matching TRBD2. The CDR3 is 13 residues long. Germline CDR1 LGHDT, CDR2 YNNKEL (reference sequence). V lost 4 bases and J lost 8; bases outside the gene matches: 7. CDR3 loop: CASSLGLEGTQYF. CDR3 nucleotides: TGTGCCAGCAGCCTAGGACTAGAGGGCACCCAGTACTTC.

The genes are TRBV20-1 and TRBJ1-5; D remains unclear. The CDR3 extends over 13 amino acids. Germline assignment: CDR1 DFQATT and CDR2 SNEGSKA (reference sequence). The ends were cut back, 2 bases at V and 5 bases at J, with 10 bases in the middle. The CDR3 reads CSARISRDQPQHF. CDR3 sequence (DNA): TGCAGTGCTAGAATCTCGAGGGATCAGCCCCAGCATTTT.

The chain is built from TRBV9 and TRBJ1-1, with 7 bases that match TRBD1. The CDR3 runs 18 residues. Germline V CDR1 and CDR2: SGDLS, YYNGEE. Germline trimming cut 0 bases from V and 3 bases from J; bases unmatched to any gene: 14. The chain's CDR3 is CASSVDPVVTGRDTEAFF. The CDR3 nucleotides are TGTGCCAGCAGCGTAGATCCCGTTGTGACAGGGAGGGACACTGAAGCTTTCTTT.

The table lists this clonotype with many counts. V gene TRBV6-5 combines with J gene TRBJ1-5, with D unresolved. Trimming shortened V by 5 bases and J by 2 bases, and 10 bases separated the two germline ends. The CDR3 length is 14 residues. Germline V gives CDR1 MNHEY, CDR2 SVGAGI. CDR3 loop: CASSPSTGNQPQHF. CDR3 in DNA: TGTGCCAGCAGTCCCTCCACGGGCAATCAGCCCCAGCATTTT.

The chain links TRBV6-6 to TRBJ1-1; 7 bases are shared with TRBD1. Germline V gene sequence: CDR1 MNHNY, CDR2 SVGAGI (reference sequence). There are 15 residues in the CDR3. With V trimmed by 2 bases and J by 2 bases, 5 bases remained unmatched. CDR3 sequence reads: CASSYGGQINTEAFF. For the CDR3, the DNA is TGTGCCAGCAGTTACGGGGGACAGATAAACACTGAAGCTTTCTTT.

Only a few counts were recorded for this clonotype. The CDR3 loop is CASSYSMLGARGPQHF. CDR3 sequence (DNA): TGTGCCAGCAGTTACTCGATGTTAGGCGCGAGGGGACCCCAGCATTTT. This rearrangement joins TRBV6-2 or TRBV6-3 to TRBJ1-5; tentative D call: TRBD1 (5 bases). CDR1 is MNHEY and CDR2 is SVGEGT in the germline V gene. This CDR3 has 16 residues. The germline V and J ends were trimmed by 0 bases and 10 bases, with 19 bases remaining between them.

This rearrangement joins TRBV29-1 to TRBJ2-1; D may be TRBD1 (6 bases). This CDR3 is built from 15 residues. Trimming left V 2 bases short and J 8 bases short, with 19 bases between. Germline CDR1 SQVTM, CDR2 ANQGSEA. CDR3 loop: CSVESQGYMVYEQFF. As DNA, the CDR3 is TGCAGCGTTGAATCCCAGGGGTACATGGTTTATGAGCAGTTCTTC.

This chain joins TRBV5-5 and TRBJ2-7; perhaps D is TRBD1 or TRBD2 (5 bases each). CDR3 length: 15 amino acids. Per germline, CDR1 SGHKS and CDR2 YYEKEE (reference sequence). Between the trimmed V and J ends, which lost 0 bases and 2 bases, there was a span of 12 bases. The CDR3 here is CASSLDGTTPYEQYF. In DNA, the CDR3 is TGTGCCAGCAGCTTGGACGGGACCACCCCCTACGAGCAGTACTTC. The variable domain in full, with the rest retrieved from reference TRBV5-5 and TRBJ2-7, is DAGVTQSPTHLIKTRGQQVTLRCSPISGHKSVSWYQQVLGQGPQFIFQYYEKEERGRGNFPDRFSARQFPNYSSELNVNALLLGDSALYLCASSLDGTTPYEQYFGPGTRLTVT.

The sample holds a few counts of this clonotype. The chain uses TRBV5-6 and TRBJ2-3; 8 nucleotides align to TRBD2. Germline CDR1 reads SGHDT; CDR2 reads YYEEEE. The trim removed 1 base at V and 2 bases at J, leaving 3 bases unmatched. The CDR3 sequence is 15 residues long. For the CDR3, the DNA is TGTGCCAGCAGCTTGCTTAGCGGGATCACAGATACGCAGTATTTT. It encodes CASSLLSGITDTQYF.

The chain recombines TRBV5-5 with TRBJ1-2, with D maybe TRBD1 (5 bases). CDR3 length: 15 residues. V dropped 2 bases and J dropped 3 bases, with 14 bases sitting between them. Germline loops: CDR1 SGHKS, CDR2 YYEKEE (reference sequence). The CDR3 nucleotides read TGTGCCAGCAGCTTAGGGGCAGGGAGCGACTATGGCTACACCTTC. Translating gives CASSLGAGSDYGYTF. Drawing the rest from reference TRBV5-5 and TRBJ1-2, the complete variable domain is DAGVTQSPTHLIKTRGQQVTLRCSPISGHKSVSWYQQVLGQGPQFIFQYYEKEERGRGNFPDRFSARQFPNYSSELNVNALLLGDSALYLCASSLGAGSDYGYTFGSGTRLTVV.

This clonotype was observed a handful of times. The J gene is TRBJ1-1, the V gene TRBV28, with D hard to call. V was pared by 6 bases and J by 1 base, with 12 bases between. Germline CDR1 reads MDHEN; CDR2 reads SYDVKM. This CDR3 spans 14 amino acids. CDR3 DNA: TGTGCCAGCAGCAAGCTTGATCCGAACACTGAAGCTTTCTTT. It codes for CASSKLDPNTEAFF.

This clonotype was picked up a small number of times. For the CDR3, the DNA is TGTGCCAGCCGCCCCACAACTACATACGAGCAGTACTTC. Its protein product is CASRPTTTYEQYF. The V and J genes are TRBV27 and TRBJ2-7; no reliable D call. V was pared by 8 bases and J by 4 bases, with 15 bases between. The CDR3 runs to 13 residues. The germline CDR1 and CDR2 sequences are MNHEY and SMNVEV (reference sequence).

Ten or more counts support this clonotype. The rearrangement links TRBV6-2 or TRBV6-3 to TRBJ1-5; 8 bases map to TRBD1. The CDR3 is 15 residues long. CDR1 MNHEY and CDR2 SVGEGT come from the germline V gene. Losses at the gene ends were 5 bases for V and 7 bases for J; bases not matched to a gene: 10. CDR3 nucleotide sequence: TGTGCCAGCAGTCATTTCGGACAGGGACCCCAGCCCCAGCATTTT. Translation gives CASSHFGQGPQPQHF.

This chain joins TRBV25-1 and TRBJ2-1, with TRBD2 as a possible D gene (6 bases). Trimming took off 8 bases at V and 5 bases at J, with 10 bases between the two ends. The CDR3 consists of 12 residues. Germline CDR1 MGHDK, CDR2 SYGVNS. The CDR3 here is CASGGYDNEQFF. CDR3 sequence (DNA): TGTGCCAGCGGGGGGTACGACAATGAGCAGTTCTTC. Combining the CDR3 with reference TRBV25-1 and TRBJ2-1 gives the whole variable domain EADIYQTPRYLVIGTGKKITLECSQTMGHDKMYWYQQDPGMELHLIHYSYGVNSTEKGDLSSESTVSRIRTEHFPLTLESARPSHTSQYLCASGGYDNEQFFGPGTRLTVL.

This clonotype appeared many times. This chain joins TRBV24-1 and TRBJ2-3, with 11 bases aligning to TRBD2. V gave up 7 bases and J gave up 4 bases; unmatched junction bases: 6. The CDR3 has 15 amino acids. In germline, CDR1 is KGHDR, CDR2 SFDVKD. The CDR3 DNA reads as TGTGCCACCAGAGCGACTAGCGGGGACGCAGATACGCAGTATTTT. This encodes CATRATSGDADTQYF.

This clonotype was detected many times. This chain uses TRBV5-1 with TRBJ2-2; 7 bases are a match to TRBD1. The germline CDR1 and CDR2 sequences are SGHRS and YFSETQ. This CDR3 region has 15 residues. Germline trimming cut 5 bases from V and 0 bases from J; bases unmatched to any gene: 4. CDR3 region: CASRPGTANTGELFF. CDR3 DNA sequence: TGCGCCAGCAGACCTGGGACAGCGAACACCGGGGAGCTGTTTTTT.

This clonotype came up many times. The rearrangement links TRBV7-2 to TRBJ2-3; D gene unclear. V was clipped by 5 bases and J by 3 bases, with 9 bases between them. Germline lookup yields CDR1 SGHTA and CDR2 FQGNSA. CDR3 length: 13 residues. The CDR3 DNA is TGTGCCAGCAGCGTCATAGGAACAGATACGCAGTATTTT. Translated: CASSVIGTDTQYF.

This clonotype has just a few counts. The chain employs TRBV4-3 and TRBJ2-1; 9 nucleotides line up with TRBD2. Losses at the gene ends were 0 bases for V and 4 bases for J; bases not matched to a gene: 7. In germline, CDR1 is LGHNA, CDR2 YSLEER. The CDR3 is 17 amino acids. The CDR3 nucleotides read TGCGCCAGCAGCCAAGATAGAGAGGCGGGGGGGTACAATGAGCAGTTCTTC. The encoded protein is CASSQDREAGGYNEQFF.

Only a few counts were recorded for this clonotype. The chain uses TRBV7-9 and TRBJ1-4; D may be TRBD1 (6 bases). The V gene lost 6 bases and the J gene lost 5 bases, with 10 bases spanning the gap. The length of the CDR3 is 13 residues. Germline V gives CDR1 SEHNR, CDR2 FQNEAQ (reference sequence). The CDR3 loop is CASRQDSNEKLFF. The CDR3 DNA reads as TGTGCCAGCAGACAGGACAGCAATGAAAAACTGTTTTTT.

This clonotype appeared a few times. The chain carries TRBV4-3 and TRBJ1-1, with D perhaps matching TRBD1 (6 bases). The germline V and J ends were trimmed by 2 bases and 4 bases, with 8 bases remaining between them. The CDR3 is 13 residues long. Per germline, CDR1 LGHNA and CDR2 YSLEER. The CDR3 is CASSQIRGTEAFF. The CDR3 DNA reads TGCGCCAGCAGCCAAATCAGGGGCACTGAAGCTTTCTTT.

The chain uses TRBV29-1 and TRBJ2-2; no reliable D call. Germline V CDR1 and CDR2: SQVTM, ANQGSEA. CDR3 length: 11 amino acids. V was trimmed by 0 bases and J by 7 bases, leaving 3 bases between them. The CDR3 coding sequence is TGCAGCGTTGAAGAAGGCGGGGAGCTGTTTTTT. This gives the protein CSVEEGGELFF.